This T cell receptor (beta chain) emerged from a study of regulatory T cells in long-lasting Graves disease. The sample's time point: newly diagnosed GD, antithyroid drugs for less than 3 months. PBMCs were the source of the RNA used for TCR sequencing. HTBI primers from iRepertoire and Arm-PCR of CDR3 regions yielded the TCR beta libraries. TCRdb reprocessed the multiplex PCR reads via MiXCR and lists one record per CDR3 protein. The table includes roughly 610,000 distinct CDR3 sequences, 16% detected once. This clonotype occurred a few times. Germline V gene sequence: CDR1 MRHNA, CDR2 SNTAGT. V lost 0 bases and J lost 4, with 12 bases in between. CDR3 length: 15 amino acids. These data were also reused for a study on T cells in Graves' hyperthyroidism and ophthalmopathy.

This TCR was sampled from a young woman with Graves disease. Sequencing was performed on peripheral blood mononuclear cells (PBMCs), taken at new diagnosis, from a patient treated with antithyroid drugs. The chain couples TRBV6-4 to TRBJ1-2; D remains ambiguous. The CDR3 region has the DNA TGTGCCAGCAGTGACTCGGGCGGAAAGGGCTATGGCTACACCTTC. Its protein product is CASSDSGGKGYGYTF.